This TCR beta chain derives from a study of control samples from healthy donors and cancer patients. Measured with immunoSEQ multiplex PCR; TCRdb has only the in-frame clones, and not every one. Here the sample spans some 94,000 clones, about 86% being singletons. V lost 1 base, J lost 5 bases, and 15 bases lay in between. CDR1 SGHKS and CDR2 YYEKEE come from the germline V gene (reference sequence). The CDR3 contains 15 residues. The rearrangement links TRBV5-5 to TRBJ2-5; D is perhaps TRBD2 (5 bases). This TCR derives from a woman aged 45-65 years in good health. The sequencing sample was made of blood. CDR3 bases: TGTGCCAGCAGCTTGTCCCCGGGTGGCGGGGAGACCCAGTACTTC. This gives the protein CASSLSPGGGETQYF.